These 24 T cell receptor beta chains came from one sample sequenced in a study of T cell responses to AZD1222 COVID-19 vaccine. TCRdb's table, derived via immunoSEQ multiplex PCR, lists solely in-frame clones and lacks some. The sample carries more than 50,000 clones, approximately 88% recorded once. This sample comprised peripheral blood, obtained 28 days after the second AZD1222 dose. All receptors come from an adult who received the AZD1222 COVID-19 vaccine.

The chain employs TRBV14 and TRBJ2-1; D ambiguous. Germline-derived CDR1 and CDR2 are SGHDN and FVKESK. V was trimmed by 0 bases and J by 14 bases, leaving 14 bases between them. The CDR3 has 13 amino acids. DNA for the CDR3: TGTGCCAGCAGCCAAGATAGTCGGATAAGAGAGTTCTTC. Translation gives CASSQDSRIREFF.

The V and J genes are TRBV3-1 (or the pseudogene TRBV3-2) and TRBJ1-2; D is ambiguous. CDR1 and CDR2 from the germline V gene are LGHDT and YNNKEL (reference sequence). Between the trimmed V and J ends, which lost 4 bases and 1 base, there was a span of 7 bases. This CDR3 has 13 residues. Written as DNA, the CDR3 is TGTGCCAGCAGCCGGACGGATAACTATGGCTACACCTTC. Residues: CASSRTDNYGYTF.

The chain is built from TRBV28 and TRBJ1-2, with TRBD1 matching 7 bases. The CDR3 spans 15 residues. J lost 8 bases, V lost 8 bases, and 17 bases had no gene match. Germline CDR1 reads MDHEN; CDR2 reads SYDVKM. Here the CDR3 DNA reads TGTGCCAGCTCGCCCCAGGGGGTTTGGGGGAAAGGCTACACCTTC. This encodes CASSPQGVWGKGYTF.

The rearrangement links TRBV2 to TRBJ2-3; D call uncertain. Germline CDR1 and CDR2: SNHLY and FYNNEI. This CDR3 is 13 amino acids long. Trimming left V 11 bases short and J 0 bases short, with 12 bases between. The CDR3 region is CAADDGSTDTQYF. The CDR3 DNA reads as TGTGCCGCGGATGACGGGAGCACAGATACGCAGTATTTT.

The chain's CDR3 is CASSRGQILYNEQFF. The CDR3 DNA is TGTGCCAGCAGTCGGGGACAGATCCTCTACAATGAGCAGTTCTTC. The chain employs TRBV6-5 and TRBJ2-1; TRBD1 matches at 7 bases. The V and J ends lost 5 bases and 3 bases, in that order; junction bases with no gene match: 7. The length of the CDR3 is 15 residues. The germline CDR1 and CDR2 sequences are MNHEY and SVGAGI.

The V gene is TRBV5-1, the J gene TRBJ1-3, with D uncertain. Trimming took off 4 bases at V and 10 bases at J, with 15 bases between the two ends. CDR1 SGHRS and CDR2 YFSETQ come from the germline V gene. The CDR3 length is 13 residues. CDR3 amino acids: CASSREGSGTIYF. The CDR3, as DNA: TGCGCCAGCAGCCGGGAGGGCAGCGGGACCATATATTTT.

This sequence joins TRBV29-1 and TRBJ2-1; possible D gene TRBD2, 5 bases. Germline CDR1 reads SQVTM; CDR2 reads ANQGSEA. The CDR3 runs 14 residues. The V end lost 5 bases, the J end lost 5 bases, and 16 bases lay between the germline ends. CDR3 sequence reads: CSVSPGNHDNEQFF. The CDR3 DNA sequence: TGCAGCGTTTCACCCGGGAACCACGACAATGAGCAGTTCTTC.

V is TRBV19 and J is TRBJ2-5; 9 nucleotides line up with TRBD2. After removal of 4 bases from V and 5 bases from J, the junction contained 2 bases not matched to a gene. CDR1 LNHDA and CDR2 SQIVND come from the germline V gene (reference sequence). The CDR3 totals 13 residues. CDR3 DNA sequence: TGTGCCAGTAGTAGGGCGGGAGGGGAGACCCAGTACTTC. Translated, it gives CASSRAGGETQYF.

The V and J genes are TRBV19 and TRBJ2-7, with TRBD2 matching 10 bases. Trimming removed 3 bases from V and 5 bases from J; junction bases left unmatched: 13. In germline, CDR1 is LNHDA, CDR2 SQIVND (reference sequence). This CDR3 is 17 amino acids long. CDR3 nucleotides: TGTGCCAGTAGTATGGTACCTCCTAGCGGGAGCGGCAACGAGCAGTACTTC. This codes for CASSMVPPSGSGNEQYF.

J is TRBJ2-1 and V is TRBV27; 12 bases line up with TRBD2. The CDR3 totals 17 residues. V lost 3 bases to trimming and J lost 5 bases; unmatched junction nucleotides: 8. The germline gives CDR1 MNHEY, CDR2 SMNVEV (reference sequence). The CDR3 DNA is TGTGCCAGCAGTTTGGGACTAGCGGGTAAATGGGACAATGAGCAGTTCTTC. Amino acids: CASSLGLAGKWDNEQFF.

J is TRBJ2-2 and V is TRBV7-9; TRBD1 matches 7 bases. V lost 5 bases, J lost 4 bases, and 7 bases stayed unmatched. This CDR3 has 15 residues. Germline loops: CDR1 SEHNR, CDR2 FQNEAQ (reference sequence). CDR3 protein: CASSQGVPGTGELFF. The CDR3, as DNA: TGTGCCAGCAGCCAGGGGGTCCCGGGCACCGGGGAGCTGTTTTTT.

V gene TRBV7-8 combines with J gene TRBJ2-1; maybe TRBD2 (7 bases). CDR3 length equals 17 residues. The germline gives CDR1 SGHVS, CDR2 FQNEAQ. Trimming removed 8 bases from V and 0 bases from J, with 20 bases in between. The CDR3 region has the DNA TGTGCCAGCGCCAGGGATAGGGGGGGAAGCTCCTACAATGAGCAGTTCTTC. This translates into CASARDRGGSSYNEQFF.

V and J are TRBV10-2 and TRBJ2-7, with 9 bases matching TRBD2. Germline lookup yields CDR1 WSHSY and CDR2 SAAADI. There are 17 residues in the CDR3. V was clipped by 4 bases and J by 4 bases; unmatched bases: 14. The CDR3 is CASSAAGGLHLNYEQYF. The CDR3 DNA reads as TGCGCCAGCAGTGCTGCGGGAGGGCTCCACCTAAATTACGAGCAGTACTTC.

The rearrangement joins TRBV10-1 to TRBJ2-5, with 11 bases fitting TRBD2. The CDR3 is 14 amino acids. With V trimmed by 6 bases and J by 4 bases, 4 bases remained unmatched. Germline V lookup: CDR1 WNHNN, CDR2 SYGVQD (reference sequence). The chain's CDR3 is CASSPGTSGETQYF. CDR3 nucleotides: TGCGCCAGCAGCCCAGGGACTAGCGGAGAGACCCAGTACTTC.

The chain carries TRBV5-1 and TRBJ2-1; TRBD2 aligns across 9 bases. J was trimmed by 5 bases and V by 4 bases; bases with no gene match: 10. The CDR3 extends over 16 amino acids. CDR1 and CDR2 from the germline V gene are SGHRS and YFSETQ. The CDR3 DNA is TGCGCCAGCAGCCCCGTCGAGACTAGCGGACACAATGAGCAGTTCTTC. Its protein product is CASSPVETSGHNEQFF.

This chain connects TRBV14 to TRBJ2-2; 8 bases fit TRBD2. The CDR3 contains 17 residues. Germline values: CDR1 SGHDN, CDR2 FVKESK. Trimming took 0 bases from V and 4 from J; bases not matched to a gene: 7. CDR3 residues: CASSQDSGTRSTGELFF. Written as DNA, the CDR3 is TGTGCCAGCAGCCAAGATTCGGGGACTAGGTCCACCGGGGAGCTGTTTTTT.

The chain uses TRBV5-4 and TRBJ2-1, with 7 positions matching TRBD2. V lost 4 bases and J lost 0; bases outside the gene matches: 4. The CDR3 loop spans 15 amino acids. The V gene's germline CDR1 is SGHNT and CDR2 YYREEE (reference sequence). The CDR3 DNA sequence: TGTGCCAGCAGCGTTAGCGGGTTCTCCTACAATGAGCAGTTCTTC. Its protein product is CASSVSGFSYNEQFF.

There are a few counts of this clone. The chain couples TRBV9 to TRBJ2-2; 12 bases are a match to TRBD2. V lost 1 base, J lost 13 bases, and 5 bases stayed unmatched. The CDR3 covers 14 residues. The V gene's germline CDR1 is SGDLS and CDR2 YYNGEE. The DNA for the CDR3 is TGTGCCAGCAGCGTACTAGCGGGAGGGGGGATGCTGTTTTTT. It yields the protein CASSVLAGGGMLFF.

V gene TRBV3-1 (or the pseudogene TRBV3-2) combines with J gene TRBJ2-1, with TRBD1 identical over 11 bases. The ends lost 4 bases at V and 4 bases at J; junction bases unmatched: 3. The CDR3 length is 15 residues. Per germline, CDR1 LGHDT and CDR2 YNNKEL (reference sequence). The CDR3 nucleotides read TGTGCCAGCAGCCCCGGGACAGGGGGATACAATGAGCAGTTCTTC. As protein: CASSPGTGGYNEQFF.

The chain employs TRBV18 and TRBJ1-2; D is ambiguous. Trimming shortened V by 4 bases and J by 6 bases, and 15 bases separated the two germline ends. The length of the CDR3 is 14 residues. The germline V gene has CDR1 KGHSH and CDR2 LQKENI. The CDR3: CASSLTIDGDGYTF. CDR3 coding DNA: TGTGCCAGCTCACTGACCATAGATGGGGATGGCTACACCTTC.

This clone is large by share. CDR3 coding DNA: TGTGCCAGCAGTTTAAAGGCTAGCGGTTGGGGGGAGCAGTACTTC. Amino acid sequence: CASSLKASGWGEQYF. The chain is built from TRBV27 and TRBJ2-7; 7 bases are shared with TRBD2. CDR1 and CDR2 (germline): MNHEY, SMNVEV (reference sequence). The CDR3 extends over 15 amino acids. The V gene end was trimmed by 2 bases and the J gene end by 7 bases; junction bases not matched to a gene: 11.

CDR3 coding DNA: TGTGCCACCAGCAGTAGGATCTCGGCACATCAGCCCCAGCATTTT. Translated: CATSSRISAHQPQHF. V and J are TRBV15 and TRBJ1-5, with no clear D. This CDR3 is built from 15 residues. The V gene's germline CDR1 is LNHNV and CDR2 YYDKDF (reference sequence). Trimming cost V 3 bases and J 5 bases, with 14 bases left between them.

This clone was detected once. The V and J genes are TRBV30 and TRBJ2-5; D is possibly TRBD2 (5 bases). Trimming removed 0 bases from V and 5 bases from J, with 10 bases in between. The CDR3 has 13 residues. The germline V gene encodes CDR1 GTSNPN and CDR2 SVGIG (reference sequence). CDR3 coding DNA: TGTGCCTGGAGTGTACGAGAGCGGGAGACCCAGTACTTC. Translation gives CAWSVRERETQYF.

The CDR3 here is CAWSVSGGKGNQPQHF. The CDR3 coding sequence is TGTGCCTGGAGTGTTTCCGGGGGCAAGGGAAATCAGCCCCAGCATTTT. The rearrangement uses TRBV30 and TRBJ1-5; tentative D call: TRBD1 (6 bases). CDR1 GTSNPN and CDR2 SVGIG come from the germline V gene (reference sequence). V was shortened by 0 bases and J by 4 bases, with 16 bases between the two germline ends. The CDR3 loop spans 16 amino acids.